Described below is a single TCR beta chain sequence and its context. Repertoires were generated with immunoSEQ multiplex PCR, while TCRdb's copy carries only in-frame clones and drops some. The table has tens of thousands of clones, 85% to 90% seen once. The CDR3 contains 12 residues. Germline V gives CDR1 MGHDK, CDR2 SYGVNS. V gave up 4 bases and J gave up 6 bases; unmatched junction bases: 2. The data derive from a study of T cells after posttransplantation cyclophosphamide. Sequencing was performed on PBMCs. This sequence joins TRBV25-1 and TRBJ1-2; 7 nucleotides agree with TRBD1. This clonotype originated in a woman between 40 and 55 years old with a blood cancer, CMV-positive, and with a related stem cell donor. CDR3 in DNA: TGTGCCAGCAGTGGAGGGACAGATGGCTACACCTTC. Translating it yields CASSGGTDGYTF.